This TCR beta chain was obtained from a study of CD8 T cells in Susac syndrome. Reverse transcription of roughly 0.45 to 1 ug RNA was carried out with random hexamers. In TCRdb, the immunoSEQ multiplex PCR reads were re-called with MiXCR into one record per CDR3 protein. The sample carries some 300,000 distinct CDR3 sequences, approximately 85% recorded once. This receptor was identified in a human donor with multiple sclerosis. Material for sequencing was CD8+ T cells from PBMCs.

CDR3 sequence: CSVELARTGGDYEQYF. The CDR3 DNA follows: TGCAGCGTTGAATTGGCTAGGACAGGGGGTGACTACGAGCAGTACTTC. The rearrangement uses TRBV29-1 and TRBJ2-7; 10 bases line up with TRBD1. The CDR3 consists of 16 residues. V gave up 2 bases and J gave up 3 bases; unmatched junction bases: 10. CDR1 and CDR2 (germline): SQVTM, ANQGSEA.